This T cell receptor (beta chain) was recorded in a study of identical twins. The germline gives CDR1 LGHNA, CDR2 YSLEER. This CDR3 is built from 15 residues. The V and J ends lost 0 bases and 6 bases respectively, with 15 bases between them. A remark on this clonotype: As yet, its antigen is unknown.

One entry per CDR3 protein results from TCRdb running MiXCR on the 5' RACE reads. The top ten hold over 2.5% of the sample, which has about 250,000 distinct CDR3 sequences, around 8% seen once. Findings and caveats of the study: Abundant beta clonotypes from cord blood bore fewer insertions; memory repertoires lacked this pattern. Conclusions relied on cross-sectional statistical analysis, not following the same donors. Partly confounded zero-insertion analyses could result from invariant MAIT and iNKT cells.

These data are also associated with another study on yellow fever vaccine responses in identical twins.

The chain links TRBV4-3 to TRBJ2-7, with TRBD1 as a possible D gene (6 bases). This clonotype was obtained from a young woman in good health. Sequenced input: CD8+ T cells sorted from blood. In DNA form, the CDR3 reads TGCGCCAGCAGCCAAGATAGGGGACAACTAGGCGAGCAGTACTTC. Translated: CASSQDRGQLGEQYF.